This is a list of T cell receptor beta chains from one sample in a study of T cell responses to AZD1222 COVID-19 vaccine. Using immunoSEQ multiplex PCR, the repertoire was profiled, and TCRdb retains in-frame clones only, with some absent. The table lists fewer than 200,000 clones, 85% to 95% of them singletons. Here the sequenced sample was peripheral blood, taken on day 0 of AZD1222 vaccination. Receptor source: an adult in good health. Both conserved end residues are part of each CDR3. A D gene is named only where the DNA matches it firmly.

d_call j_call v_call cdr3_aa
NA TRBJ2-1 TRBV5-1 CASSLAWGAVMNEQFF
NA TRBJ2-5 TRBV5-4 CASSLASRGETQYF
NA TRBJ1-5 TRBV12-5 CASGFGDPSNQPQHF
NA TRBJ2-2 TRBV10-3 CAIRTGRDNTGELFF
TRBD1 TRBJ2-2 TRBV5-1 CASSPGQGVTGELFF
TRBD1 TRBJ2-1 TRBV6-5 CASSRPGQGLNEQFF
NA TRBJ2-2 TRBV7-8 CASSFATILNTGELFF
TRBD2 TRBJ2-5 TRBV19 CASSKGLAGAGTQYF
NA TRBJ1-2 TRBV19 CASSAGEAANYGYTF
NA TRBJ2-2 TRBV7-3 CASSLTSAGNTGELFF
NA TRBJ2-6 TRBV4-1 CASSQDSRTVFSGANVLTF
TRBD1 TRBJ1-1 TRBV5-1 CASSDRGSNTEAFF
NA TRBJ2-7 TRBV27 CASSLSPGFTYEQYF
TRBD1 TRBJ1-1 TRBV7-9 CASSPQFRGTNSTEAFF
TRBD1 TRBJ1-2 TRBV2 CASSEASRDSSAGYTF
NA TRBJ1-5 TRBV18 CASSPLDSNQPQHF
NA TRBJ1-4 TRBV6-2/TRBV6-3 CASSYSKGRAEKLFF
TRBD1 TRBJ2-7 TRBV2 CASTRGPYEQYF
TRBD1 TRBJ1-1 TRBV6-5 CAGTRGLRTEAFF
NA TRBJ1-1 TRBV12-3/TRBV12-4 CASTQGRITEAFF
NA TRBJ1-2 TRBV10-3 CAISEETNHGYTF
NA TRBJ1-4 TRBV28 CASSSPGRTRKEKLFF
NA TRBJ1-6 TRBV7-9 CASSLQGVESPLHF
TRBD1 TRBJ1-5 TRBV6-5 CASLGQVYSNQPQHF
NA TRBJ1-2 TRBV6-1 CASSETYFCTF
NA TRBJ2-5 TRBV28 CASSSGGAETQYF
TRBD2 TRBJ2-1 TRBV3-1/TRBV3-2 CASSQEGGFNEQFF
NA TRBJ2-3 TRBV27 CASSWAGGDTQYF
TRBD2 TRBJ2-2 TRBV6-5 CASRTSGETGELFF
TRBD2 TRBJ2-3 TRBV5-6 CASSLRTSGASTDTQYF
NA TRBJ1-2 TRBV7-8 CASSPRRSPRGDGYTF
TRBD1 TRBJ1-4 TRBV19 CASSPRTGRNNEKLFF
TRBD1 TRBJ2-7 TRBV29-1 CSVGRTGVTYEQYF
NA TRBJ1-4 TRBV5-1 CASSLRGGGNEKLFF
NA TRBJ2-7 TRBV7-2 CASSLVGGAVAKGLYF
NA TRBJ2-3 TRBV5-1 CASSLKGTIPSTDTQYF
TRBD1 TRBJ1-1 TRBV5-4 CASTDRQGVPEAFF
TRBD1 TRBJ1-6 TRBV20-1 CSASVGTGASPLHF
NA TRBJ1-1 TRBV18 CASSPQGDGTEAFF
TRBD2 TRBJ2-3 TRBV4-1 CASSQDISGGFTDTQYF
TRBD1 TRBJ2-1 TRBV7-2 CASSLAPGQGTRQFF
NA TRBJ2-7 TRBV4-3 CASSQAPGYEQYF
NA TRBJ1-5 TRBV19 CASRVTTGHNQPQHF
NA TRBJ1-4 TRBV7-2 CASSLARGGGNEKLFF
TRBD1 TRBJ2-7 TRBV18 CASSPGQGSYEQYF
NA TRBJ2-7 TRBV11-3 CASSLKRRSRADEQYF
NA TRBJ1-1 TRBV2 CASSVGGGNTEAFF
TRBD1 TRBJ1-1 TRBV28 CASSTGAALRTEAFF
NA TRBJ2-5 TRBV11-2 CASSARGETQYF